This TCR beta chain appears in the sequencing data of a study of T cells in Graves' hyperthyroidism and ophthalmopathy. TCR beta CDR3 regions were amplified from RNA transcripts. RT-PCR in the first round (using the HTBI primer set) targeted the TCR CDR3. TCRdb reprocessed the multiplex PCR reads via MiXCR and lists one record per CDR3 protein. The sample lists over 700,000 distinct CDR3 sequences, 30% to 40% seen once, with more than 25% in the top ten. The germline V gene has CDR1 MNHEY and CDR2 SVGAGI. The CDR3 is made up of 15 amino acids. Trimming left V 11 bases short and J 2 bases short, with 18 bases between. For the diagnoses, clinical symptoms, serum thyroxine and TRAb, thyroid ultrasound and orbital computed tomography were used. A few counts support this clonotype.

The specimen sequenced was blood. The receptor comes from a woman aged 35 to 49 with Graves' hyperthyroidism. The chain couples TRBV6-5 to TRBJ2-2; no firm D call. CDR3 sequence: CACQSGAQNTGELFF. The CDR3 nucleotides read TGTGCCTGCCAGTCAGGTGCACAAAACACCGGGGAGCTGTTTTTT.